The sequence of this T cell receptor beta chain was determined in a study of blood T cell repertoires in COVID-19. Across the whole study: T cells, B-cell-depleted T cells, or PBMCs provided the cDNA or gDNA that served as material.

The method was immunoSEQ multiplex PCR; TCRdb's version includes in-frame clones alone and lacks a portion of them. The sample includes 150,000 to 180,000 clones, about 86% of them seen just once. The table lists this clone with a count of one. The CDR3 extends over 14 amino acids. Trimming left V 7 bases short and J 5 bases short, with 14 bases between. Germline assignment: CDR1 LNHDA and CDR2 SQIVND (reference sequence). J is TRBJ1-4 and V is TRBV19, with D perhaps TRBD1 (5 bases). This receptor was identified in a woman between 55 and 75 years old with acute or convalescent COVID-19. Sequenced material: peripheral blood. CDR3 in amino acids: CASTRQLFNEKLFF. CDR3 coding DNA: TGTGCCAGTACCCGACAGTTATTCAATGAAAAACTGTTTTTT.